The sequence of this TCR beta chain was determined in a study of CD8+ T cells in alopecia areata. The study, taken as a whole, reports: Higher clonality and more expanded CD8+ clones appeared in lesional than normal scalp.

cDNA prepared by RNA extraction and subsequent reverse transcription served as the template for sequencing. Assay used: immunoSEQ multiplex PCR; TCRdb lists only in-frame clones, some missing. Of 150,000 or so clones listed, 55% to 65% are singletons. This clone has only a few counts. Its specificity is not known. Sequencing input: CD4+ T cells sorted from blood. The sequence was collected from a human donor in good health.

CDR3 coding DNA: TGTGCCAGCAGCTTAGCCCGGACAGGGAAGGACGGGGAGCTGTTTTTT. The encoded protein is CASSLARTGKDGELFF. The chain links TRBV7-9 to TRBJ2-2; 8 positions match TRBD1. The junction had 7 bases not matched to a gene; V was cut back by 0 bases and J by 7 bases. The CDR3 runs 16 residues. CDR1 is SEHNR and CDR2 is FQNEAQ in the germline V gene (reference sequence).